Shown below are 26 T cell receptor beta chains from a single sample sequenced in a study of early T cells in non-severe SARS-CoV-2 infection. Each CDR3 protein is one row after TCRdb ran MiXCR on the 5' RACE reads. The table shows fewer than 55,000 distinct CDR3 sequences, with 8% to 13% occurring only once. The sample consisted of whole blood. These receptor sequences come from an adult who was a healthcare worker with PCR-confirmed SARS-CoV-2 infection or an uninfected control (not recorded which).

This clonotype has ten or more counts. CDR3: CATSVLNEQFF. For the CDR3, the DNA is TGTGCCACCAGTGTCCTAAATGAGCAGTTCTTC. This chain links TRBV24-1 with TRBJ2-1; D not certain. Trimming shortened V by 5 bases and J by 7 bases, and 5 bases separated the two germline ends. The CDR3 extends over 11 amino acids. CDR1 KGHDR and CDR2 SFDVKD come from the germline V gene.

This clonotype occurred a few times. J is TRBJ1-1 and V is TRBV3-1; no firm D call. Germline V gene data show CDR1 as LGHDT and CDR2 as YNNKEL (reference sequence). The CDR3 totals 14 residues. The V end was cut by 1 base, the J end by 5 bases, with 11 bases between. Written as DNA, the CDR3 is TGTGCCAGCAGCCAAGCCTCGGTAGGGACTGAAGCTTTCTTT. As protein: CASSQASVGTEAFF.

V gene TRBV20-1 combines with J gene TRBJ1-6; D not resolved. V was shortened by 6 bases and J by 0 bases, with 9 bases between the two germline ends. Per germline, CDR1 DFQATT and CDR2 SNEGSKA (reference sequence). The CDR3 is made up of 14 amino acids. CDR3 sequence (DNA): TGCAGTGCCGAACTGAGCTCCTATAATTCACCCCTCCACTTT. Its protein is CSAELSSYNSPLHF.

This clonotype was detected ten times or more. CDR3: CASSPAPTGNGYTF. The DNA of the CDR3 is TGCGCCAGCAGCCCAGCTCCGACAGGGAATGGCTACACCTTC. V gene TRBV5-1 combines with J gene TRBJ1-2; 7 nucleotides align to TRBD1. From germline, CDR1 is SGHRS and CDR2 YFSETQ. There are 14 residues in the CDR3. With V trimmed by 4 bases and J by 6 bases, 9 bases remained unmatched.

The CDR3 nucleotides read TGTGCCAGCAGCCCTTCTGGGAGTTCGGACGGGAATGAGCAGTTCTTC. Amino acid sequence: CASSPSGSSDGNEQFF. The chain carries TRBV7-3 and TRBJ2-1; perhaps TRBD2 as D (5 bases). The CDR3 loop spans 16 amino acids. Germline CDR1 SGHTA, CDR2 FQGTGA. The V and J ends lost 5 bases and 7 bases respectively, with 21 bases between them.

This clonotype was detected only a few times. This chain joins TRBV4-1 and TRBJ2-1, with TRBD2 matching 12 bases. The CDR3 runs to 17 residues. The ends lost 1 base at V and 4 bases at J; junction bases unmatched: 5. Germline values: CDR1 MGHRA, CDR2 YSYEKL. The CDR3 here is CASSQVWTSGMYNEQFF. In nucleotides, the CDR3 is TGCGCCAGCAGCCAAGTCTGGACTAGCGGGATGTACAATGAGCAGTTCTTC.

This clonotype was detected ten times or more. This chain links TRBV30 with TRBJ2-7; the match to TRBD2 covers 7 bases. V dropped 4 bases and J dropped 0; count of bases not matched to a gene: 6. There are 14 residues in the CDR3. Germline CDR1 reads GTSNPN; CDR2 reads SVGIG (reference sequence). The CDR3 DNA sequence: TGTGCCTGGACGGGGGGTTTTTACTCCTACGAGCAGTACTTC. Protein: CAWTGGFYSYEQYF.

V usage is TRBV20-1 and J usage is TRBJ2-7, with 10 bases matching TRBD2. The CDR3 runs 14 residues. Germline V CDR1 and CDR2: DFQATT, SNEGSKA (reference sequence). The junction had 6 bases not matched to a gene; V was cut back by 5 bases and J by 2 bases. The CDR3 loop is CSAPQAGGPYEQYF. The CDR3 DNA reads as TGCAGTGCTCCACAAGCGGGGGGGCCCTACGAGCAGTACTTC.

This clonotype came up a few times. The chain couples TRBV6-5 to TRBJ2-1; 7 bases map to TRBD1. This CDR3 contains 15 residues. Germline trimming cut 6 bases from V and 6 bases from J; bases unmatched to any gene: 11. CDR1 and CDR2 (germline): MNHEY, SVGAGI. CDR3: CASSRGQMGSNEQFF. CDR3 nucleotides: TGTGCCAGCAGCCGGGGACAGATGGGGAGCAATGAGCAGTTCTTC.

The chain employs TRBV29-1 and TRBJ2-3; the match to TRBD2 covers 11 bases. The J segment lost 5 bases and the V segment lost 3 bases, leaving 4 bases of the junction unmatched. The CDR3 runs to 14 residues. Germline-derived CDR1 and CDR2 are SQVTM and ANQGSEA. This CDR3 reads CSVDSGRAGDTQYF. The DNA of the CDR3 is TGCAGCGTTGATAGCGGGAGGGCCGGAGATACGCAGTATTTT.

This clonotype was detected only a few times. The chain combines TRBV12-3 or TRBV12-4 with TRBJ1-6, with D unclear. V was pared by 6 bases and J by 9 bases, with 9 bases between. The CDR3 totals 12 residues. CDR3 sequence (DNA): TGTGCCAGCAGCGAGCTAGGTTCACCCCTCCACTTT. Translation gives CASSELGSPLHF.

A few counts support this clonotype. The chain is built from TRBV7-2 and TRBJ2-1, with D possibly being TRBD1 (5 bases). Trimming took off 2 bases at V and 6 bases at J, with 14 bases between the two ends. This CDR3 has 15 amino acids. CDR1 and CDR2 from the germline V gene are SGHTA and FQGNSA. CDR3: CASSLQGSQTNEQFF. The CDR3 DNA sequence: TGTGCCAGCAGCTTACAGGGTAGTCAAACCAATGAGCAGTTCTTC.

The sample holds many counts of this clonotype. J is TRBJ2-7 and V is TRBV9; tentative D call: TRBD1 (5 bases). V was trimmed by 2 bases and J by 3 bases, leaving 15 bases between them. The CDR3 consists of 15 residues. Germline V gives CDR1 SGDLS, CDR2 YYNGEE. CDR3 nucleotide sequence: TGTGCCAGCAGCGTGGGGCCGACTTTAAACTACGAGCAGTACTTC. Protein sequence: CASSVGPTLNYEQYF.

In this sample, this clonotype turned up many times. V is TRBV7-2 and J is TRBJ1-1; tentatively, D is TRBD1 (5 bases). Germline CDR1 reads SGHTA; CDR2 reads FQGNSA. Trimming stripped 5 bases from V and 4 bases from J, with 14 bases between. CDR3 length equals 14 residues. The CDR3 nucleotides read TGTGCCAGCAGCACCCAGGGAGGTGGCACTGAAGCTTTCTTT. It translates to CASSTQGGGTEAFF.

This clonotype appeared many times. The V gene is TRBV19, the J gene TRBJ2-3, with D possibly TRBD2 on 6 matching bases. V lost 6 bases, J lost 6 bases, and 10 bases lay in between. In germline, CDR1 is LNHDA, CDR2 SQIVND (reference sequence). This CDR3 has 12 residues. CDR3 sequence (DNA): TGTGCCAGTAGGATCGGAGGGGATACGCAGTATTTT. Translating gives CASRIGGDTQYF.

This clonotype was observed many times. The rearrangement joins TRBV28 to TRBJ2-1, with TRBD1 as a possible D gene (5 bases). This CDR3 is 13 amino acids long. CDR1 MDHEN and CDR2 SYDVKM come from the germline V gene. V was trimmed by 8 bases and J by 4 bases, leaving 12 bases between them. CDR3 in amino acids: CASDDSEYNEQFF. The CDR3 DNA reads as TGTGCCAGCGACGACAGCGAATACAATGAGCAGTTCTTC.

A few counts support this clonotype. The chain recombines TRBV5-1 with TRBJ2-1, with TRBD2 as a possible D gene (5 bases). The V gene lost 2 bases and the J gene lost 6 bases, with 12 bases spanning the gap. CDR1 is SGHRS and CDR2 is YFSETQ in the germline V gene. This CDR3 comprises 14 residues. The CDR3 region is CASSFKTTGNEQFF. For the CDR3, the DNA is TGCGCCAGCAGCTTCAAGACTACCGGCAATGAGCAGTTCTTC.

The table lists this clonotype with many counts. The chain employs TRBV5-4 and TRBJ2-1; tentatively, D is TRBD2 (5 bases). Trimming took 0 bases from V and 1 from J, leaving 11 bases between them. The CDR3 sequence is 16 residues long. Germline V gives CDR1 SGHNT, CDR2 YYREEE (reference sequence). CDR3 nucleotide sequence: TGTGCCAGCAGCTTGGAGGCCAGCGGTTCCTACAATGAGCAGTTCTTC. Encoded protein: CASSLEASGSYNEQFF. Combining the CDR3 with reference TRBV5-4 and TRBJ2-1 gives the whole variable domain ETGVTQSPTHLIKTRGQQVTLRCSSQSGHNTVSWYQQALGQGPQFIFQYYREEENGRGNFPPRFSGLQFPNYSSELNVNALELDDSALYLCASSLEASGSYNEQFFGPGTRLTVL.

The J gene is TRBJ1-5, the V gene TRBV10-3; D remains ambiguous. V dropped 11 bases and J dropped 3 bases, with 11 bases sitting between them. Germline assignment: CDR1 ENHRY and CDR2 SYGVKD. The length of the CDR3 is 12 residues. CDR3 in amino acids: CASGKDNQPQHF. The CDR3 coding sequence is TGTGCCTCGGGAAAGGACAATCAGCCCCAGCATTTT.

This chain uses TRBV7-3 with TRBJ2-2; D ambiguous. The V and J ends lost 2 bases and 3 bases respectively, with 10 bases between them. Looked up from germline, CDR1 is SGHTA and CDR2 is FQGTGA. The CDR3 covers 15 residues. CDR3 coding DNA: TGTGCCAGCAGCTTAGTTGGCGCTGACACCGGGGAGCTGTTTTTT. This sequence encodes CASSLVGADTGELFF.

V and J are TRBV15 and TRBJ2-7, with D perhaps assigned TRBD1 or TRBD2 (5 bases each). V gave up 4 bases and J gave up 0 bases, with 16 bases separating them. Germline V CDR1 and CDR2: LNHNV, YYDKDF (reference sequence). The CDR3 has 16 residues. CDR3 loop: CATSKGAGTFSYEQYF. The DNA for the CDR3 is TGTGCCACCAGCAAAGGGGCCGGGACCTTCTCCTACGAGCAGTACTTC.

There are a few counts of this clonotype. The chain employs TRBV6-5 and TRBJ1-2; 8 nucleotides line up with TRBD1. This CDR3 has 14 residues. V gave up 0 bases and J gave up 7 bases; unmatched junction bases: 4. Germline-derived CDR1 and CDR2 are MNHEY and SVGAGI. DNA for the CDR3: TGTGCCAGCAGTTACTCGGACAGGGTTTTTGGCTACACCTTC. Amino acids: CASSYSDRVFGYTF.

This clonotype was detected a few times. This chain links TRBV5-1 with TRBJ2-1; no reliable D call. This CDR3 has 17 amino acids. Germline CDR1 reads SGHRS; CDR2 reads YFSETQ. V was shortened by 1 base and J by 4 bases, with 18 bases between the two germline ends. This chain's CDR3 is CASSLSILANSYNEQFF. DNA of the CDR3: TGCGCCAGCAGCTTGAGTATCTTAGCCAATAGTTACAATGAGCAGTTCTTC. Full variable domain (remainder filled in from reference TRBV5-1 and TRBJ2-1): KAGVTQTPRYLIKTRGQQVTLSCSPISGHRSVSWYQQTPGQGLQFLFEYFSETQRNKGNFPGRFSGRQFSNSRSEMNVSTLELGDSALYLCASSLSILANSYNEQFFGPGTRLTVL.

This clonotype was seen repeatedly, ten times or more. The DNA for the CDR3 is TGTGCCAGTAGTATGGGACAGACCGCGAACACCGGGGAGCTGTTTTTT. Protein sequence: CASSMGQTANTGELFF. The genes are TRBV19 and TRBJ2-2; TRBD1 aligns across 7 bases. The CDR3 covers 16 residues. Germline V gives CDR1 LNHDA, CDR2 SQIVND (reference sequence). The V gene end was trimmed by 3 bases and the J gene end by 0 bases; junction bases not matched to a gene: 4.

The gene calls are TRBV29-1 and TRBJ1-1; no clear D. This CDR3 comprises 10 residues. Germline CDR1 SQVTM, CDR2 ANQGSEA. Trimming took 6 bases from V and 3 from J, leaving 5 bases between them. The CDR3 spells CSVVDTEAFF. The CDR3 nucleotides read TGCAGCGTAGTGGACACTGAAGCTTTCTTT.

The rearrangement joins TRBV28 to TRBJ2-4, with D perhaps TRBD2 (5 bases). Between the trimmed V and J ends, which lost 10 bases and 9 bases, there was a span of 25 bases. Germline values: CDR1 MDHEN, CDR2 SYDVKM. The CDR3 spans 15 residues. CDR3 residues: CATRHRGRGLGIQYF. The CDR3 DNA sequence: TGTGCCACCAGACATCGTGGGAGAGGGTTAGGCATTCAGTACTTC.